This is a list of T cell receptor beta chains from one sample in a study of shared clonotypes between healthy human individuals. Some clones are missing from TCRdb's copy, which holds only in-frame ones; the method was immunoSEQ multiplex PCR. The profile covers under 2,500,000 clones, with around 95% appearing a single time and 0.13% taken by the ten largest. The sequenced material came from naive CD4+ T cells sorted from blood. The receptors derive from a man younger than 35 in good health. Each CDR3 is given with its conserved first and last residue. A D gene is named only where the DNA matches it firmly. Some rows mark clone size as missing; the rest say once, few, many or name a class of expanded clone.

clone size	V gene	D gene	J gene	CDR3 protein
.	TRBV2	.	TRBJ1-5	CASSEGLSNQPQHF
.	TRBV30	.	TRBJ2-1	CAWSVRAGLGNEQFF
.	TRBV9	TRBD1	TRBJ1-4	CASSATGTDLLRGEKLFF
.	TRBV9	.	TRBJ1-2	CASAPDGTPYGYTF
once	TRBV30	.	TRBJ2-1	CAWRGGRVSSYNEQFF
.	TRBV7-9	.	TRBJ2-3	CASSLVGTDTQYF
.	TRBV2	.	TRBJ1-5	CASSERGQPQHF
.	TRBV7-2	.	TRBJ2-4	CASSPWTGKRDIQYF
.	TRBV27	TRBD1	TRBJ2-7	CASSLRQGAYEQYF
.	TRBV10-3	.	TRBJ2-3	CAISEVVPTDTQYF
few	TRBV18	.	TRBJ1-1	CASSPQRVEAFF
once	TRBV29-1	.	TRBJ2-7	CGVETGGYEQYF
few	TRBV2	.	TRBJ2-7	CASSGQGYEQYF
.	TRBV7-9	TRBD1	TRBJ2-5	CASSPINRDRAEETQYF
.	TRBV7-9	.	TRBJ1-3	CASSLWRGVDGNTIYF
once	TRBV25-1	.	TRBJ1-1	CASSEPQRTEAFF
.	TRBV15	TRBD2	TRBJ2-5	CATSRAMTSGALAETQYF
.	TRBV2	.	TRBJ2-7	CASSEQDYTYEQYF
.	TRBV5-6	.	TRBJ1-2	CASNLQGRGYTF
.	TRBV28	.	TRBJ2-1	CATRPEALLYNEQFF
.	TRBV18	.	TRBJ1-1	CASSPLQTGNTEAFF
.	TRBV27	.	TRBJ2-5	CASSIRRMETQYF
.	TRBV30	.	TRBJ1-6	CAWSEAVGSPLHF
.	TRBV5-1	.	TRBJ1-2	CASSAGSGGGYTF
.	TRBV5-1	TRBD2	TRBJ2-4	CASSLPTSGIAKNIQYF
once	TRBV2	.	TRBJ2-5	CASSPEGFGQETQYF
.	TRBV6-7	.	TRBJ2-1	CASSYPSFGAHYNEQFF
.	TRBV29-1	.	TRBJ1-1	CSVSPRMNTEAFF
.	TRBV6-5	TRBD2	TRBJ2-7	CASRTGLAAAYEQYF
.	TRBV5-1	.	TRBJ1-1	CASSLTVQNTEAFF
once	TRBV5-4	TRBD2	TRBJ2-3	CASSFLAGGPTDTQYF
.	TRBV30	.	TRBJ1-2	CGGDPGVNYGYTF
.	TRBV5-1	TRBD2	TRBJ2-7	CASSVAGIPEQYF
.	TRBV5-1	.	TRBJ2-7	CASSNEGYEQYF
.	TRBV30	.	TRBJ1-5	CAWSPQGDHPPQHF
.	TRBV30	TRBD2	TRBJ2-3	CAWKPPQWFRGLAGSDTQYF
.	TRBV28	TRBD1	TRBJ2-1	CASSFRDRGPYNEQFF
.	TRBV18	.	TRBJ1-2	CASSPRGGVYGYTF
.	TRBV25-1	.	TRBJ1-4	CASSEGGATNEKLFF
.	TRBV2	.	TRBJ1-5	CASSEVKGYSNQPQHF
.	TRBV6-1	.	TRBJ1-5	CASSGQVVDQPQHF
.	TRBV14	TRBD1	TRBJ2-7	CASSLKDRGEHEQYF
.	TRBV2	.	TRBJ2-5	CASSAEETQYF
.	TRBV11-2	TRBD2	TRBJ2-5	CASSPSILAGWQTQYF